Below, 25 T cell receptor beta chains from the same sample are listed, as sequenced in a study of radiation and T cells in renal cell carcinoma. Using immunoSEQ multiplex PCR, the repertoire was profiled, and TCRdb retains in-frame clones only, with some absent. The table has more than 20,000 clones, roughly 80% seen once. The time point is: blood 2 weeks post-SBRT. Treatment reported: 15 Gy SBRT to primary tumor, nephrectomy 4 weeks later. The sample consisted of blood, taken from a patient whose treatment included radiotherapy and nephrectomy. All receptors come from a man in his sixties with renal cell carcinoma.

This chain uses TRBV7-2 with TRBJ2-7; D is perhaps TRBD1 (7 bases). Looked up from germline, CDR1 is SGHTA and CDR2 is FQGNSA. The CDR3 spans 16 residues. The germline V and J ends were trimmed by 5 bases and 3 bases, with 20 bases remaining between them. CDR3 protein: CASSPNRGQAGYEQYF. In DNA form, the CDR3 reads TGTGCCAGCAGCCCTAACAGGGGACAAGCGGGCTACGAGCAGTACTTC.

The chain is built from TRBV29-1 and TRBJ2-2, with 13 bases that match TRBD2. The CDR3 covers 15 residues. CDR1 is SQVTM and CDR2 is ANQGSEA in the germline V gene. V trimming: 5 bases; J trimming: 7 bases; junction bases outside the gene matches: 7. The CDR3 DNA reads TGCAGCGTTACGAGGACTAGCGGGAGTGGCGGGGAGCTGTTTTTT. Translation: CSVTRTSGSGGELFF.

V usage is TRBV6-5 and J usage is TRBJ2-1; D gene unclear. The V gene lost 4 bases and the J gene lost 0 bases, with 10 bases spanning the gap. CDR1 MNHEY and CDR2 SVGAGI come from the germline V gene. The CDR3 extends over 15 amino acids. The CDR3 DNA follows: TGTGCCAGCAGTTCCGACTGGAGCTCCTACAATGAGCAGTTCTTC. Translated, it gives CASSSDWSSYNEQFF.

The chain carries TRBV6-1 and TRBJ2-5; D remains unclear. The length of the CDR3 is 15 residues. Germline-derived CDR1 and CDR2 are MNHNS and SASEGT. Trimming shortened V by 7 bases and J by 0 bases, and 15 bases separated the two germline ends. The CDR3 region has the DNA TGTGCCAGCATCGAGGCACACCCGTACCAAGAGACCCAGTACTTC. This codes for CASIEAHPYQETQYF.

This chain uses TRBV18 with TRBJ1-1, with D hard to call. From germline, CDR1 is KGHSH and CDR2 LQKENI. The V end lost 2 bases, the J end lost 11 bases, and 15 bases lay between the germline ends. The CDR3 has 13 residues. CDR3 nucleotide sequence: TGTGCCAGCTCACCAGTTACTCGTGGTGAGGCTTTCTTT. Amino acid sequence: CASSPVTRGEAFF.

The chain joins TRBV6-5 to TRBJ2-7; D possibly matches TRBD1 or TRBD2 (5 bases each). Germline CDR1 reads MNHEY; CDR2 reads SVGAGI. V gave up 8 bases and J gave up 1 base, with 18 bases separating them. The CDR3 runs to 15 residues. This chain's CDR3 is CASWDGVGQSYEQYF. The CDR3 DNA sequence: TGTGCCAGCTGGGACGGGGTTGGTCAATCCTACGAGCAGTACTTC.

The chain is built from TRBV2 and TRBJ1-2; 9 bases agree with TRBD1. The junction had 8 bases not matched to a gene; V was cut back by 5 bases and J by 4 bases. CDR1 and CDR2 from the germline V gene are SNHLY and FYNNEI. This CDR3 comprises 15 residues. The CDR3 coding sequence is TGTGCCAGCAGTCCCCAGGACAGGGGACTCTATGGCTACACCTTC. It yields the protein CASSPQDRGLYGYTF.

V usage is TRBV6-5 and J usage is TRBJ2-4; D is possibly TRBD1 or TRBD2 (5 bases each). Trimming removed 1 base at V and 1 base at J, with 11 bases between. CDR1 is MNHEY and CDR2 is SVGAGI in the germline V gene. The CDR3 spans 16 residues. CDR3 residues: CASSYWWGSAKNIQYF. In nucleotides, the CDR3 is TGTGCCAGCAGTTACTGGTGGGGGTCTGCCAAAAACATTCAGTACTTC.

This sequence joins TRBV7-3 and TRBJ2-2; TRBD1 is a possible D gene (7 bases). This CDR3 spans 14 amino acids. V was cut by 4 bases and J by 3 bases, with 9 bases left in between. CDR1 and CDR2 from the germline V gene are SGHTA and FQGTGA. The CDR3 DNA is TGTGCCAGCAGCTCCAGGGGGGACACCGGGGAGCTGTTTTTT. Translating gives CASSSRGDTGELFF.

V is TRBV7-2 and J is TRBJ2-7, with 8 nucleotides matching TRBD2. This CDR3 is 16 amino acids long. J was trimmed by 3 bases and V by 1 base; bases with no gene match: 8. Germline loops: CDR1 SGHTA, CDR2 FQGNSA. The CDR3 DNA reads TGTGCCAGCAGCTTAGTTGTTAGCGGGGACTACTACGAGCAGTACTTC. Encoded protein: CASSLVVSGDYYEQYF.

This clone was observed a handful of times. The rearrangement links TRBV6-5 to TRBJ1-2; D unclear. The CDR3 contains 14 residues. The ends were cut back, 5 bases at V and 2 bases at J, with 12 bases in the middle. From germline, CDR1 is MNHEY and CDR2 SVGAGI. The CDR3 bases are TGTGCCAGCAGTAGAACCATGGGGAACTATGGCTACACCTTC. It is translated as CASSRTMGNYGYTF.

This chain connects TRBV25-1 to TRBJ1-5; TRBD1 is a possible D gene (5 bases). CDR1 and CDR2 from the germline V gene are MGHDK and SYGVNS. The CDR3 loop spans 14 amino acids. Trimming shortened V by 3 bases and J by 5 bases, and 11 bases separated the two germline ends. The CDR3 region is CASSDLRGDQPQHF. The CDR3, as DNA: TGTGCCAGCAGTGACCTTAGGGGAGATCAGCCCCAGCATTTT.

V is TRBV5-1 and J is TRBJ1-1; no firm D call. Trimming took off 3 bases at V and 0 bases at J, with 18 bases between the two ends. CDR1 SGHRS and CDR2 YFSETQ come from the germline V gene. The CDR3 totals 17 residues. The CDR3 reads CASSSGEHAGMNTEAFF. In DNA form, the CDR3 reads TGCGCCAGCAGCTCCGGGGAGCATGCGGGGATGAACACTGAAGCTTTCTTT.

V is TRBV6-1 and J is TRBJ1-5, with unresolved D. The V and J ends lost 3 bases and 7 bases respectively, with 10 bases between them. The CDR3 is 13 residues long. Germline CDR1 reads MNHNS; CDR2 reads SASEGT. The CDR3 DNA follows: TGTGCCAGCAGTGATTTATCTGAGCAGCCCCAGCATTTT. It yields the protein CASSDLSEQPQHF.

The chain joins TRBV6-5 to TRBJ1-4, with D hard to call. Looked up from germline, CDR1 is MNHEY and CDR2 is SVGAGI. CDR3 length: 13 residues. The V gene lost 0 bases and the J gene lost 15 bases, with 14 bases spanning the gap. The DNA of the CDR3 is TGTGCCAGCAGTTACTCGTTGGCCTCGAGGGTGTTTTTT. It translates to CASSYSLASRVFF.

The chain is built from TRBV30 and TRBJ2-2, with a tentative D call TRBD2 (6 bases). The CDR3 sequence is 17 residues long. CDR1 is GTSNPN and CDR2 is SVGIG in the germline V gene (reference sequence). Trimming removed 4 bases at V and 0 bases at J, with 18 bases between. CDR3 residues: CAWTLLGGLTNTGELFF. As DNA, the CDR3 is TGTGCCTGGACCCTCCTGGGGGGACTTACGAACACCGGGGAGCTGTTTTTT. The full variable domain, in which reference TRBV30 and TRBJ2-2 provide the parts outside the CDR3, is SQTIHQWPATLVQPVGSPLSLECTVEGTSNPNLYWYRQAAGRGLQLLFYSVGIGQISSEVPQNLSASRPQDRQFILSSKKLLLSDSGFYLCAWTLLGGLTNTGELFFGEGSRLTVL.

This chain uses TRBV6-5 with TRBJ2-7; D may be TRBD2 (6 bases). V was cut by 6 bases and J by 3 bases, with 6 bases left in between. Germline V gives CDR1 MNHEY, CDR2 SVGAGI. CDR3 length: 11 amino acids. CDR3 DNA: TGTGCCAGCAGGGGGGGCTACGAGCAGTACTTC. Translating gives CASRGGYEQYF.

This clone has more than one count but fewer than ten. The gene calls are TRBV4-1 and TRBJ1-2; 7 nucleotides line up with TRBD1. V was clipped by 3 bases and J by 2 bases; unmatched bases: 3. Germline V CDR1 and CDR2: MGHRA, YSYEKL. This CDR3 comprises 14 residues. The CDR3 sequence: CASSHQTGNYGYTF. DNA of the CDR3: TGCGCCAGCAGCCACCAGACAGGGAACTATGGCTACACCTTC.

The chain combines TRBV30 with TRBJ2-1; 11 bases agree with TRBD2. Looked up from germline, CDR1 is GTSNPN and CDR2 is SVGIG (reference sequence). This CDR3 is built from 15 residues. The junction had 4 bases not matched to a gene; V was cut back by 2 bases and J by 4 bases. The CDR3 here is CAWSPGTSGYNEQFF. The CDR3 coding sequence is TGTGCCTGGAGTCCCGGGACTAGCGGATACAATGAGCAGTTCTTC. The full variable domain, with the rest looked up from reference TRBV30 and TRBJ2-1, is SQTIHQWPATLVQPVGSPLSLECTVEGTSNPNLYWYRQAAGRGLQLLFYSVGIGQISSEVPQNLSASRPQDRQFILSSKKLLLSDSGFYLCAWSPGTSGYNEQFFGPGTRLTVL.

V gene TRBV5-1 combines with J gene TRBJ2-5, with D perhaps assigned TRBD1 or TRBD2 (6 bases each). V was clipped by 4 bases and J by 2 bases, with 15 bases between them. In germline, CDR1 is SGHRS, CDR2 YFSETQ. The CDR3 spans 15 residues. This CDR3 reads CASSLAPRGQETQYF. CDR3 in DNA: TGCGCCAGCAGCCTAGCGCCAAGGGGGCAAGAGACCCAGTACTTC.

The CDR3, as DNA: TGTGCCAGCAGCTCCGGACAGTGGACTGAAGCTTTCTTT. Protein: CASSSGQWTEAFF. This chain links TRBV7-3 with TRBJ1-1, with D possibly being TRBD1 (6 bases). V lost 4 bases and J 5 bases, leaving 11 bases between the germline ends. The CDR3 sequence is 13 residues long. The germline CDR1 and CDR2 sequences are SGHTA and FQGTGA.

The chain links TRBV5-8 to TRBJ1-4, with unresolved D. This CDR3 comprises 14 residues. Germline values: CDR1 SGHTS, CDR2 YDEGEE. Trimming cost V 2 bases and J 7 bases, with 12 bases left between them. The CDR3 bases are TGTGCCAGCAGCTTTTACAGCCCCGGTGAAAAACTGTTTTTT. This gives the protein CASSFYSPGEKLFF.

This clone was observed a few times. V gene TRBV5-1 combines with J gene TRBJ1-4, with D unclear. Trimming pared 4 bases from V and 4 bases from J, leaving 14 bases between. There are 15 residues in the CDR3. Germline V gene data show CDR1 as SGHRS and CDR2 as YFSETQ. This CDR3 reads CASSTEAQLNEKLFF. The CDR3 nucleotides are TGCGCCAGCAGCACGGAGGCCCAGCTTAATGAAAAACTGTTTTTT.

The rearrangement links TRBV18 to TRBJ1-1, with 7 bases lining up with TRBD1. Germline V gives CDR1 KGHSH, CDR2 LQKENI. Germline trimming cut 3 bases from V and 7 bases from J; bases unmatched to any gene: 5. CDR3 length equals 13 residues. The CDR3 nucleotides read TGTGCCAGCTCACCGGGACAGAGATATGAAGCTTTCTTT. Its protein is CASSPGQRYEAFF.

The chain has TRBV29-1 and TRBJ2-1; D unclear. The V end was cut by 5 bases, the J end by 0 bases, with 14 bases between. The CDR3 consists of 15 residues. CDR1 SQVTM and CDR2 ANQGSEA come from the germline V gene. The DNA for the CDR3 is TGCAGCGTTATCAGCGCCATGAGCTCCTACAATGAGCAGTTCTTC. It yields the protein CSVISAMSSYNEQFF.